One sample yielded the 31 T cell receptor beta chains listed below, sequenced in a study of OX40 agonist ivuxolimab in advanced cancers. Using immunoSEQ multiplex PCR, the repertoire was profiled, and TCRdb retains in-frame clones only, with some absent. Seen here are over 65,000 clones, roughly 88% observed once, and the top ten hold approximately 0.3%. The source was CD4+ or CD8+ T cells sorted from blood, collected in a trial of the OX40 agonist ivuxolimab. The receptors originated from an adult with an advanced solid tumor such as melanoma, head and neck, liver or kidney cancer.

The chain uses TRBV7-9 and TRBJ2-1, with TRBD2 matching 10 bases. Germline assignment: CDR1 SEHNR and CDR2 FQNEAQ (reference sequence). With V trimmed by 5 bases and J by 9 bases, 10 bases remained unmatched. The CDR3 runs 15 residues. CDR3 coding DNA: TGTGCCAGCAGCCCTACGGGGCTAGCGGGAGTTGAGCAGTTCTTC. Translating gives CASSPTGLAGVEQFF.

V gene TRBV5-1 combines with J gene TRBJ1-2; D is ambiguous. This CDR3 is built from 16 residues. Germline-derived CDR1 and CDR2 are SGHRS and YFSETQ. Deletions cut 4 bases from V and 5 bases from J, with 21 bases between. For the CDR3, the DNA is TGCGCCAGCAGCCCAGAAGTGGGCGGACCGGGGTATGGCTACACCTTC. It encodes CASSPEVGGPGYGYTF.

The gene calls are TRBV19 and TRBJ1-2, with D tentatively TRBD1 (6 bases). The CDR3 sequence is 14 residues long. The germline V and J ends were trimmed by 7 bases and 1 base, with 13 bases remaining between them. CDR1 LNHDA and CDR2 SQIVND come from the germline V gene (reference sequence). The CDR3 region is CASNWGGHNYGYTF. The CDR3 DNA sequence: TGTGCCAGTAATTGGGGGGGACATAACTATGGCTACACCTTC.

This clone was seen only once. This chain joins TRBV4-1 and TRBJ2-7; TRBD1 agrees at 8 bases. The CDR3 consists of 15 residues. V gave up 1 base and J gave up 3 bases; unmatched junction bases: 5. Germline V CDR1 and CDR2: MGHRA, YSYEKL. In nucleotides, the CDR3 is TGCGCCAGCAGCCAAGGCCAGACAGGGGTCTACGAGCAGTACTTC. Translated: CASSQGQTGVYEQYF.

V gene TRBV4-3 combines with J gene TRBJ2-1, with D hard to call. This CDR3 spans 17 amino acids. Trimming took off 0 bases at V and 0 bases at J, with 12 bases between the two ends. Germline V CDR1 and CDR2: LGHNA, YSLEER. The CDR3 spells CASSQDGYLSSYNEQFF. The CDR3 coding sequence is TGCGCCAGCAGCCAAGACGGATATCTAAGCTCCTACAATGAGCAGTTCTTC.

The V gene is TRBV7-9, the J gene TRBJ2-2; 10 bases map to TRBD2. The J segment lost 5 bases and the V segment lost 5 bases, leaving 8 bases of the junction unmatched. Germline V gene lookup returns CDR1 SEHNR and CDR2 FQNEAQ (reference sequence). The CDR3 covers 16 residues. The CDR3 reads CASSVIAGGFTGELFF. The CDR3 nucleotides are TGTGCCAGCAGCGTAATAGCGGGAGGTTTTACCGGGGAGCTGTTTTTT.

The V and J genes are TRBV5-1 and TRBJ2-4, with a possible D match to TRBD2 (6 bases). This CDR3 is 19 amino acids long. The V end lost 0 bases, the J end lost 9 bases, and 28 bases lay between the germline ends. Germline CDR1 and CDR2: SGHRS and YFSETQ. The CDR3 reads CASSLGGSILRGKDGIQYF. The CDR3 bases are TGCGCCAGCAGCTTGGGGGGTAGTATACTCCGCGGGAAAGACGGCATTCAGTACTTC.

Only a few counts were recorded for this clone. V and J are TRBV19 and TRBJ1-5, with D unresolved. V gave up 8 bases and J gave up 4 bases, with 12 bases separating them. The CDR3 contains 13 residues. CDR1 and CDR2 from the germline V gene are LNHDA and SQIVND (reference sequence). CDR3 DNA: TGTGCCAGTTCGGAGCCCTCGAATCAGCCCCAGCATTTT. Its translation: CASSEPSNQPQHF. Using reference TRBV19 and TRBJ1-5 for the parts outside the CDR3, the full variable domain is DGGITQSPKYLFRKEGQNVTLSCEQNLNHDAMYWYRQDPGQGLRLIYYSQIVNDFQKGDIAEGYSVSREKKESFPLTVTSAQKNPTAFYLCASSEPSNQPQHFGDGTRLSIL.

The gene calls are TRBV27 and TRBJ1-1; 7 positions match TRBD1. CDR3 size: 13 residues. With V trimmed by 2 bases and J by 10 bases, 7 bases remained unmatched. Per germline, CDR1 MNHEY and CDR2 SMNVEV (reference sequence). Written as DNA, the CDR3 is TGTGCCAGCAGTTTAACGACTTCAGGGGGAGCTTTCTTT. Translated, it gives CASSLTTSGGAFF.

The chain joins TRBV5-1 to TRBJ1-2; no definite D call. The CDR3 contains 12 residues. The V gene lost 10 bases and the J gene lost 6 bases, with 16 bases spanning the gap. Germline lookup yields CDR1 SGHRS and CDR2 YFSETQ. Here the CDR3 DNA reads TGCGCCTCCAGGCCGGGAGTAGATGGCTACACCTTC. It is translated as CASRPGVDGYTF.

The J gene is TRBJ1-5, the V gene TRBV4-1, with D tentatively TRBD1 (5 bases). V was clipped by 2 bases and J by 4 bases, with 21 bases between them. Germline V gene lookup returns CDR1 MGHRA and CDR2 YSYEKL. The CDR3 loop spans 18 amino acids. CDR3 bases: TGCGCCAGCAGCCAACAATTAAACCGACAGATTGATAATCAGCCCCAGCATTTT. This translates into CASSQQLNRQIDNQPQHF.

The chain uses TRBV28 and TRBJ2-7; 13 bases are a match to TRBD2. Germline trimming cut 6 bases from V and 6 bases from J; bases unmatched to any gene: 8. Germline V gene sequence: CDR1 MDHEN, CDR2 SYDVKM. This CDR3 is built from 15 residues. The CDR3 is CASSLGLAGDREQYF. The CDR3 DNA reads TGTGCCAGCAGCCTAGGACTAGCGGGAGATCGCGAGCAGTACTTC. Full variable domain (rest looked up from reference TRBV28 and TRBJ2-7): DVKVTQSSRYLVKRTGEKVFLECVQDMDHENMFWYRQDPGLGLRLIYFSYDVKMKEKGDIPEGYSVSREKKERFSLILESASTNQTSMYLCASSLGLAGDREQYFGPGTRLTVT.

This chain links TRBV15 with TRBJ2-7, with TRBD1 identical over 10 bases. V gave up 8 bases and J gave up 3 bases; unmatched junction bases: 4. Germline loops: CDR1 LNHNV, CDR2 YYDKDF (reference sequence). The CDR3 runs 13 residues. CDR3 DNA: TGTGCCACCTCCGGGGACAGGGGCTACGAGCAGTACTTC. Protein product: CATSGDRGYEQYF.

This chain joins TRBV27 and TRBJ2-2; 8 bases align to TRBD2. The CDR3 has 15 residues. Per the germline V gene, CDR1 is MNHEY and CDR2 is SMNVEV (reference sequence). Trimming removed 5 bases from V and 3 bases from J; junction bases left unmatched: 5. The DNA of the CDR3 is TGTGCCAGCAGTCCGAAACTAGCGGACACCGGGGAGCTGTTTTTT. As protein: CASSPKLADTGELFF.

The J gene is TRBJ1-4, the V gene TRBV6-5; a weak D match, TRBD1 (5 bases). The CDR3 covers 15 residues. Looked up from germline, CDR1 is MNHEY and CDR2 is SVGAGI. V lost 5 bases to trimming and J lost 11 bases, with 21 bases between them. CDR3 DNA: TGTGCCAGCAGTCCCGGCGGAGCAGGAGGGGAGAAACTGTTTTTT. As protein: CASSPGGAGGEKLFF.

The chain carries TRBV7-9 and TRBJ2-7; D uncertain. Per germline, CDR1 SEHNR and CDR2 FQNEAQ (reference sequence). Deletions cut 5 bases from V and 6 bases from J, with 17 bases between. The CDR3 length is 14 residues. CDR3 in amino acids: CASSPVGGWTEQYF. As DNA, the CDR3 is TGTGCCAGCAGCCCGGTGGGTGGCTGGACCGAGCAGTACTTC.

This chain connects TRBV10-1 to TRBJ2-4; 10 nucleotides agree with TRBD1. The CDR3 is 13 amino acids. Germline CDR1 reads WNHNN; CDR2 reads SYGVQD (reference sequence). V lost 8 bases and J lost 7; bases outside the gene matches: 5. DNA of the CDR3: TGCGCCAGCTTTGGACAGGGGGGGAACATTCAGTACTTC. Amino acid sequence: CASFGQGGNIQYF.

The V call is TRBV7-2, the J call TRBJ2-5, with D perhaps TRBD2 (5 bases). The CDR3 is 11 residues long. The V gene's germline CDR1 is SGHTA and CDR2 FQGNSA. Deletions cut 6 bases from V and 5 bases from J, with 7 bases between. CDR3 nucleotides: TGTGCCAGCAGATCGGGGGAGACCCAGTACTTC. Its translation: CASRSGETQYF.

The rearrangement links TRBV5-4 to TRBJ1-1; D remains unclear. Trimming took off 0 bases at V and 1 base at J, with 4 bases between the two ends. CDR1 SGHNT and CDR2 YYREEE come from the germline V gene (reference sequence). This CDR3 contains 13 residues. CDR3 amino acids: CASSLGGNTEAFF. The CDR3 region has the DNA TGTGCCAGCAGCTTGGGGGGGAACACTGAAGCTTTCTTT.

The rearrangement uses TRBV5-6 and TRBJ2-1; TRBD1 or TRBD2 may be the D gene (5 bases each). There are 15 residues in the CDR3. From germline, CDR1 is SGHDT and CDR2 YYEEEE. Trimming cost V 1 base and J 0 bases, with 8 bases left between them. CDR3 DNA sequence: TGTGCCAGCAGCTTGATGGGGGACTCCTACAATGAGCAGTTCTTC. It is translated as CASSLMGDSYNEQFF.

This chain joins TRBV19 and TRBJ1-5; 9 bases line up with TRBD1. This CDR3 spans 15 amino acids. The V gene's germline CDR1 is LNHDA and CDR2 SQIVND (reference sequence). The V segment lost 7 bases and the J segment 0 bases; nucleotides outside the gene matches: 4. Written as DNA, the CDR3 is TGTGCCAGTACAGACAGGGGGTATAGCAATCAGCCCCAGCATTTT. Translation gives CASTDRGYSNQPQHF.

The chain joins TRBV5-1 to TRBJ2-5; the match to TRBD1 covers 7 bases. Germline lookup yields CDR1 SGHRS and CDR2 YFSETQ. The J segment lost 5 bases and the V segment lost 3 bases, leaving 16 bases of the junction unmatched. This CDR3 is 17 amino acids long. The CDR3 DNA sequence: TGCGCCAGCAGCTACCGACAGGGAACTTCCCCAGGGGAGACCCAGTACTTC. As protein: CASSYRQGTSPGETQYF.

The chain links TRBV10-3 to TRBJ2-5, with D perhaps TRBD1 (5 bases). The CDR3 loop spans 18 amino acids. Germline-derived CDR1 and CDR2 are ENHRY and SYGVKD. The V end lost 0 bases, the J end lost 1 base, and 18 bases lay between the germline ends. DNA for the CDR3: TGTGCCATCAGTGAGTCGAGGCAGGGCCCAACTTCCCAAGAGACCCAGTACTTC. Its protein is CAISESRQGPTSQETQYF.

CDR3 amino acids: CASSEWGPLADTEAFF. CDR3 in DNA: TGTGCCAGCAGTGAATGGGGGCCGTTGGCGGACACTGAAGCTTTCTTT. The genes are TRBV25-1 and TRBJ1-1; D is possibly TRBD1 (6 bases). Germline-derived CDR1 and CDR2 are MGHDK and SYGVNS. The length of the CDR3 is 16 residues. V gave up 1 base and J gave up 3 bases, with 15 bases separating them.

The chain carries TRBV10-2 and TRBJ2-2, with a weak D call TRBD2 (5 bases). This CDR3 region has 14 residues. Germline values: CDR1 WSHSY, CDR2 SAAADI. The V end was cut by 5 bases, the J end by 0 bases, with 7 bases between. CDR3: CASSLAANTGELFF. DNA of the CDR3: TGCGCCAGCAGTCTAGCTGCGAACACCGGGGAGCTGTTTTTT.

The chain recombines TRBV10-3 with TRBJ1-2; unclear D gene. The germline V gene has CDR1 ENHRY and CDR2 SYGVKD. The V gene lost 3 bases and the J gene lost 7 bases, with 9 bases spanning the gap. This CDR3 contains 12 residues. The CDR3 nucleotides read TGTGCCATCAGTGAACAGCAGACTGGCTACACCTTC. Residues: CAISEQQTGYTF.

This sequence joins TRBV5-1 and TRBJ2-7, with TRBD1 matching 9 bases. This CDR3 has 14 amino acids. The V gene end was trimmed by 4 bases and the J gene end by 3 bases; junction bases not matched to a gene: 5. CDR1 is SGHRS and CDR2 is YFSETQ in the germline V gene. Written as DNA, the CDR3 is TGCGCCAGCAGCCAAGGACAGGGGTACTACGAGCAGTACTTC. It is translated as CASSQGQGYYEQYF.

The chain links TRBV19 to TRBJ2-7; TRBD1 matches 10 bases. J gave up 4 bases and V 6 bases, and 6 bases lay outside the gene matches. Looked up from germline, CDR1 is LNHDA and CDR2 is SQIVND (reference sequence). The CDR3 is made up of 14 amino acids. Written as DNA, the CDR3 is TGTGCCAGTAGCGGGACAGGGGTTGGGTACGAGCAGTACTTC. Amino acid sequence: CASSGTGVGYEQYF.

This clone has just a few counts. The chain employs TRBV11-2 and TRBJ2-1; D is uncertain. Trimming shortened V by 7 bases and J by 4 bases, and 17 bases separated the two germline ends. Germline V gives CDR1 SGHAT, CDR2 FQNNGV. The CDR3 covers 15 residues. The DNA of the CDR3 is TGTGCCAGCAACCCCGGAGTTAGCCAGTACAATGAGCAGTTCTTC. Translation: CASNPGVSQYNEQFF.

The CDR3 loop reads CASSQDQERKNIQYF. CDR3 sequence (DNA): TGTGCCAGCAGCCAAGATCAAGAAAGGAAAAACATTCAGTACTTC. The chain joins TRBV14 to TRBJ2-4, with D hard to call. CDR1 and CDR2 (germline): SGHDN, FVKESK. V was clipped by 0 bases and J by 4 bases, with 10 bases between them. The CDR3 contains 15 residues.

In its sample, this clone was seen a few times. This sequence joins TRBV27 and TRBJ2-3, with 12 bases matching TRBD1. Germline CDR1 is MNHEY and CDR2 is SMNVEV (reference sequence). V shed 7 bases and J 7 bases; nucleotides not matched to a gene: 9. The CDR3 is made up of 15 amino acids. CDR3 nucleotide sequence: TGTGCCAGCAAAAAGGGGACAGGGGGCGCTCATACGCAGTATTTT. This codes for CASKKGTGGAHTQYF.